These 25 T cell receptor beta chains were sequenced from one sample in a study of blood T cell repertoires in COVID-19. Here immunoSEQ multiplex PCR was the method, and the copy in TCRdb shows in-frame clones only, minus some. The table includes about 180,000 clones, approximately 78% detected once. Sequenced sample: peripheral blood. The receptors shown here come from an elderly woman with COVID-19, enrolled during active disease.

V is TRBV7-2 and J is TRBJ1-4; 10 bases agree with TRBD1. The CDR3 covers 15 residues. V shed 5 bases and J 7 bases; nucleotides not matched to a gene: 7. Germline CDR1 is SGHTA and CDR2 is FQGNSA. CDR3 in DNA: TGTGCCAGCAGCAAGGACAGGGGGTTCGCTGAAAAACTGTTTTTT. As protein: CASSKDRGFAEKLFF. Using reference TRBV7-2 and TRBJ1-4 for the parts outside the CDR3, the full variable domain is GAGVSQSPSNKVTEKGKDVELRCDPISGHTALYWYRQSLGQGLEFLIYFQGNSAPDKSGLPSDRFSAERTGGSVSTLTIQRTQQEDSAVYLCASSKDRGFAEKLFFGSGTQLSVL.

The chain links TRBV5-1 to TRBJ2-7, with D perhaps matching TRBD1 (6 bases). Germline loops: CDR1 SGHRS, CDR2 YFSETQ. V was pared by 1 base and J by 6 bases, with 14 bases between. This CDR3 has 14 amino acids. The CDR3 reads CASSLNGQQIEQYF. The CDR3 DNA follows: TGCGCCAGCAGCTTGAATGGACAGCAGATCGAGCAGTACTTC.

The J gene is TRBJ2-6, the V gene TRBV18, with unresolved D. V shed 2 bases and J shed 0 bases, with 14 bases lying between them. This CDR3 is 18 amino acids long. Germline V lookup: CDR1 KGHSH, CDR2 LQKENI. CDR3 amino acids: CASSPTEAPYSGANVLTF. The CDR3 DNA sequence: TGTGCCAGCTCACCAACTGAAGCTCCTTACTCTGGGGCCAACGTCCTGACTTTC.

The CDR3 loop is CASRGTGIHEQYF. The CDR3 nucleotides are TGTGCCAGCAGGGGGACAGGGATACACGAGCAGTACTTC. The chain links TRBV6-5 to TRBJ2-7; 9 positions agree with TRBD1. J gave up 5 bases and V 6 bases, and 5 bases lay outside the gene matches. This CDR3 spans 13 amino acids. CDR1 MNHEY and CDR2 SVGAGI come from the germline V gene.

V gene TRBV5-4 combines with J gene TRBJ1-6; possibly TRBD1 for D (5 bases). Trimming pared 0 bases from V and 6 bases from J, leaving 7 bases between. This CDR3 is 14 amino acids long. The germline V gene encodes CDR1 SGHNT and CDR2 YYREEE (reference sequence). CDR3 amino acids: CASSLDQGNSPLHF. CDR3 coding DNA: TGTGCCAGCAGCTTGGACCAGGGTAATTCACCCCTCCACTTT.

The V gene is TRBV6-5, the J gene TRBJ2-5, with 8 nucleotides matching TRBD2. This CDR3 has 14 amino acids. Germline V gene lookup returns CDR1 MNHEY and CDR2 SVGAGI. V lost 6 bases, J lost 4 bases, and 7 bases stayed unmatched. The CDR3 region is CASRRAGARETQYF. The CDR3 bases are TGTGCCAGCAGAAGAGCGGGGGCCCGAGAGACCCAGTACTTC.

The chain recombines TRBV7-9 with TRBJ2-7, with TRBD1 identical over 11 bases. Germline V gene data show CDR1 as SEHNR and CDR2 as FQNEAQ (reference sequence). The CDR3 sequence is 15 residues long. The J segment lost 2 bases and the V segment lost 3 bases, leaving 3 bases of the junction unmatched. The DNA for the CDR3 is TGTGCCAGCAGCTTTCTGGGACAGGGGGCCTACGAGCAGTACTTC. It yields the protein CASSFLGQGAYEQYF. The variable domain in full, with the rest retrieved from reference TRBV7-9 and TRBJ2-7, is DTGVSQNPRHKITKRGQNVTFRCDPISEHNRLYWYRQTLGQGPEFLTYFQNEAQLEKSRLLSDRFSAERPKGSFSTLEIQRTEQGDSAMYLCASSFLGQGAYEQYFGPGTRLTVT.

The chain recombines TRBV18 with TRBJ2-7; 8 bases map to TRBD1. J gave up 5 bases and V 3 bases, and 12 bases lay outside the gene matches. The CDR3 runs 16 residues. Germline CDR1 is KGHSH and CDR2 is LQKENI. CDR3 loop: CASSPNPTGAPNEQYF. DNA for the CDR3: TGTGCCAGCTCACCTAATCCGACAGGGGCTCCCAACGAGCAGTACTTC.

The chain combines TRBV7-9 with TRBJ1-4, with D possibly being TRBD1 (5 bases). The germline CDR1 and CDR2 sequences are SEHNR and FQNEAQ (reference sequence). V dropped 2 bases and J dropped 8 bases, with 12 bases sitting between them. The CDR3 is 14 residues long. The CDR3 sequence: CASSLYGAGEKLFF. The CDR3, as DNA: TGTGCCAGCAGCTTATACGGGGCGGGGGAAAAACTGTTTTTT. The variable domain in full, completed from reference TRBV7-9 and TRBJ1-4, reads DTGVSQNPRHKITKRGQNVTFRCDPISEHNRLYWYRQTLGQGPEFLTYFQNEAQLEKSRLLSDRFSAERPKGSFSTLEIQRTEQGDSAMYLCASSLYGAGEKLFFGSGTQLSVL.

The rearrangement links TRBV19 to TRBJ1-1, with 7 bases identical to TRBD1. This CDR3 contains 15 residues. From germline, CDR1 is LNHDA and CDR2 SQIVND (reference sequence). V lost 3 bases and J lost 0; bases outside the gene matches: 4. The CDR3 region has the DNA TGTGCCAGTAGTATGTCCGGGACAGTGAACACTGAAGCTTTCTTT. Its translation is CASSMSGTVNTEAFF. The whole variable domain, filled in from reference TRBV19 and TRBJ1-1, reads DGGITQSPKYLFRKEGQNVTLSCEQNLNHDAMYWYRQDPGQGLRLIYYSQIVNDFQKGDIAEGYSVSREKKESFPLTVTSAQKNPTAFYLCASSMSGTVNTEAFFGQGTRLTVV.

The count of this clone is one. J is TRBJ1-5 and V is TRBV15; a possible D gene is TRBD1 (5 bases). Germline V gene sequence: CDR1 LNHNV, CDR2 YYDKDF (reference sequence). V lost 5 bases, J lost 0 bases, and 11 bases lay in between. The CDR3 has 15 amino acids. CDR3 nucleotide sequence: TGTGCCACCAGCTACCAGGGTTCTAGCAATCAGCCCCAGCATTTT. Encoded protein: CATSYQGSSNQPQHF.

V is TRBV5-6 and J is TRBJ1-2; D remains unclear. The CDR3 has 16 residues. Germline V gene lookup returns CDR1 SGHDT and CDR2 YYEEEE. Trimming removed 5 bases at V and 1 base at J, with 18 bases between. The CDR3 DNA reads TGTGCCAGCAGGTTATCCGGTAAGGCGGATAACTATGGCTACACCTTC. It encodes CASRLSGKADNYGYTF.

The V gene is TRBV9, the J gene TRBJ2-1; 7 positions match TRBD1. V gave up 0 bases and J gave up 6 bases; unmatched junction bases: 12. Germline values: CDR1 SGDLS, CDR2 YYNGEE. This CDR3 is 17 amino acids long. CDR3 nucleotides: TGTGCCAGCAGCGTAGCCCCCGAGGGGGCCTTCGGCAATGAGCAGTTCTTC. Amino acid sequence: CASSVAPEGAFGNEQFF.

This rearrangement joins TRBV30 to TRBJ2-7; D unclear. The V and J ends lost 4 bases and 3 bases respectively, with 19 bases between them. The CDR3 is 15 amino acids. Germline V gene lookup returns CDR1 GTSNPN and CDR2 SVGIG (reference sequence). CDR3 nucleotide sequence: TGTGCCTGGAACCGAAAACAGAGATCCTACTACGAGCAGTACTTC. Amino acid sequence: CAWNRKQRSYYEQYF.

This chain connects TRBV27 to TRBJ2-7, with 9 bases fitting TRBD2. CDR3 size: 16 residues. V gave up 5 bases and J gave up 4 bases; unmatched junction bases: 12. The germline V gene encodes CDR1 MNHEY and CDR2 SMNVEV (reference sequence). This chain's CDR3 is CASSRTGTSLMYEQYF. CDR3 nucleotide sequence: TGTGCCAGCAGTCGTACCGGGACTAGCCTTATGTACGAGCAGTACTTC.

The chain joins TRBV5-1 to TRBJ1-1; TRBD1 agrees at 9 bases. CDR3 length equals 14 residues. The ends lost 0 bases at V and 7 bases at J; junction bases unmatched: 4. Per the germline V gene, CDR1 is SGHRS and CDR2 is YFSETQ. The CDR3 sequence is CASSLGTGGHEAFF. The CDR3 DNA is TGCGCCAGCAGCTTGGGAACAGGGGGCCATGAAGCTTTCTTT.

The chain links TRBV9 to TRBJ2-2; no clear D gene. With 0 bases removed from V and 0 bases from J, the gap between germline ends came to 6 bases. From germline, CDR1 is SGDLS and CDR2 YYNGEE. The CDR3 extends over 15 amino acids. The chain's CDR3 is CASSVGYSNTGELFF. The CDR3 region has the DNA TGTGCCAGCAGCGTAGGCTATTCGAACACCGGGGAGCTGTTTTTT.

This sequence joins TRBV7-3 and TRBJ2-7, with a tentative D call TRBD2 (6 bases). CDR1 and CDR2 from the germline V gene are SGHTA and FQGTGA. This CDR3 comprises 13 residues. V was cut by 5 bases and J by 7 bases, with 15 bases left in between. DNA for the CDR3: TGTGCCAGCAGCCCGACAGCGGAGGGAGAGCAGTACTTC. This sequence encodes CASSPTAEGEQYF. Based on the CDR3 plus reference TRBV7-3 and TRBJ2-7, the full variable domain is GAGVSQTPSNKVTEKGKYVELRCDPISGHTALYWYRQSLGQGPEFLIYFQGTGAADDSGLPNDRFFAVRPEGSVSTLKIQRTERGDSAVYLCASSPTAEGEQYFGPGTRLTVT.

This clone was detected only once. V and J are TRBV24-1 and TRBJ2-1; tentatively, D is TRBD2 (6 bases). Germline CDR1 is KGHDR and CDR2 is SFDVKD. The CDR3 loop spans 18 amino acids. V was clipped by 4 bases and J by 4 bases, with 22 bases between them. In DNA, the CDR3 is TGTGCCACCAGTGACTCCGGGACTTTCGGGTTCTTATACAATGAGCAGTTCTTC. Protein sequence: CATSDSGTFGFLYNEQFF.

This clone was counted between two and nine times. The V and J genes are TRBV9 and TRBJ2-7; TRBD2 is a possible D gene (5 bases). Germline CDR1 is SGDLS and CDR2 is YYNGEE. CDR3 length: 13 amino acids. Trimming pared 0 bases from V and 7 bases from J, leaving 11 bases between. CDR3 coding DNA: TGTGCCAGCAGCGTAGGGGTGGGAGCAGAGCAGTACTTC. Residues: CASSVGVGAEQYF.

The rearrangement links TRBV5-4 to TRBJ2-2; D may be TRBD2 (5 bases). This CDR3 has 13 residues. V lost 4 bases and J lost 8, with 12 bases in between. In germline, CDR1 is SGHNT, CDR2 YYREEE (reference sequence). CDR3: CASSPGLGGELFF. The CDR3 DNA sequence: TGTGCCAGCAGCCCCGGACTCGGAGGGGAGCTGTTTTTT.

This chain connects TRBV28 to TRBJ2-7, with 8 bases matching TRBD1. This CDR3 spans 13 amino acids. Germline V gene lookup returns CDR1 MDHEN and CDR2 SYDVKM. V shed 4 bases, J shed 5 bases, and the junction held 4 bases outside the gene matches. CDR3 DNA sequence: TGTGCCAGCAGTTCGGGACAGGCCCACGAGCAGTACTTC. Its protein is CASSSGQAHEQYF.

The V and J genes are TRBV6-1 and TRBJ1-4; TRBD1 agrees at 10 bases. Germline CDR1 and CDR2: MNHNS and SASEGT. The CDR3 spans 16 residues. The trim removed 4 bases at V and 8 bases at J, leaving 10 bases unmatched. The DNA for the CDR3 is TGTGCCAGCAGTGGGGACAGGGGTAGGTTTGGAGAAAAACTGTTTTTT. It translates to CASSGDRGRFGEKLFF.

The V and J genes are TRBV2 and TRBJ2-5; tentatively, D is TRBD1 (5 bases). Germline V gives CDR1 SNHLY, CDR2 FYNNEI. This CDR3 region has 12 residues. V was cut by 6 bases and J by 7 bases, with 12 bases left in between. CDR3 in amino acids: CASSGPDRTQYF. The CDR3 nucleotides are TGTGCCAGCAGCGGACCCGACAGGACCCAGTACTTC.

J is TRBJ2-6 and V is TRBV7-2; D possibly corresponds to TRBD2 (5 bases). CDR1 SGHTA and CDR2 FQGNSA come from the germline V gene. The CDR3 totals 18 residues. With 0 bases removed from V and 3 bases from J, the gap between germline ends came to 15 bases. The CDR3 reads CASSLAFTSGYGANVLTF. CDR3 bases: TGTGCCAGCAGCTTAGCGTTCACTAGTGGCTATGGGGCCAACGTCCTGACTTTC.